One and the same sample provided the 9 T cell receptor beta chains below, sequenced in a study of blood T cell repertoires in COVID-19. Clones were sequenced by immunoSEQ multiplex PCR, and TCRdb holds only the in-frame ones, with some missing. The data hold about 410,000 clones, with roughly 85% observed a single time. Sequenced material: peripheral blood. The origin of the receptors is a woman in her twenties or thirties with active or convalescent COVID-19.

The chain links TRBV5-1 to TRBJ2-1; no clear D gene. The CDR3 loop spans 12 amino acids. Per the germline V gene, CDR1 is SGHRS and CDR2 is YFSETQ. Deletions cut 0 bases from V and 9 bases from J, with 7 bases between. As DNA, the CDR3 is TGCGCCAGCAGCTTGGTGCGAGTTGAGCAGTTCTTC. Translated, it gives CASSLVRVEQFF.

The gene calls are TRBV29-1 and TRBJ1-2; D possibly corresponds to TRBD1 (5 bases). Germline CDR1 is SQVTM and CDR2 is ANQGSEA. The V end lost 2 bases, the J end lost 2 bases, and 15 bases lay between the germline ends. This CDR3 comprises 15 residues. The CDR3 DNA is TGCAGCGTTGAAAATCAACGGGACTTAAACTATGGCTACACCTTC. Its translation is CSVENQRDLNYGYTF.

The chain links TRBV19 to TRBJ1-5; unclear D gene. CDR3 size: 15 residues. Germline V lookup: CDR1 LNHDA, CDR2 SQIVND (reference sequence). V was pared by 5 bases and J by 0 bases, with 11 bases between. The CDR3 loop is CASSLQFYSNQPQHF. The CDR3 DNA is TGTGCCAGTAGTCTACAGTTCTATAGCAATCAGCCCCAGCATTTT.

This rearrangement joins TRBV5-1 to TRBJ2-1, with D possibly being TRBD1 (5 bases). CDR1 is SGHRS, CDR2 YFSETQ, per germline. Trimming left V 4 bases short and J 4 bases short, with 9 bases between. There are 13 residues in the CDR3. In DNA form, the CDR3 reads TGCGCCAGCAGCATAGGGGCATACAATGAGCAGTTCTTC. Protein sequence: CASSIGAYNEQFF.

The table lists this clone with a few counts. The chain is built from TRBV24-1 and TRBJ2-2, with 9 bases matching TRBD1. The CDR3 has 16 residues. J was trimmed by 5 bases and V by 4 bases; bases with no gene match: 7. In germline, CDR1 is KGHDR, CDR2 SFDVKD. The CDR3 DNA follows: TGTGCCACCAGTGACCCCGGGACAGGGATAACCGGGGAGCTGTTTTTT. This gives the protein CATSDPGTGITGELFF.

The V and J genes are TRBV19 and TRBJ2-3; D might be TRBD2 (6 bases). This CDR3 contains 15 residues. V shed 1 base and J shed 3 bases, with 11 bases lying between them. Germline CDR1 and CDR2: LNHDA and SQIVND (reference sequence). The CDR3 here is CASSIGRGVTDTQYF. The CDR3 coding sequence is TGTGCCAGTAGTATAGGCCGCGGGGTTACAGATACGCAGTATTTT.

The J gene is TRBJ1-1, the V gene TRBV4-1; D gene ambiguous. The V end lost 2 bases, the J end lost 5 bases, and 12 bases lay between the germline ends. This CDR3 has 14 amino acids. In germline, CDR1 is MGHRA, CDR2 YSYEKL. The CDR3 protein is CASSQPVEGTEAFF. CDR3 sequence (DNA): TGCGCCAGCAGCCAACCCGTCGAGGGAACTGAAGCTTTCTTT.

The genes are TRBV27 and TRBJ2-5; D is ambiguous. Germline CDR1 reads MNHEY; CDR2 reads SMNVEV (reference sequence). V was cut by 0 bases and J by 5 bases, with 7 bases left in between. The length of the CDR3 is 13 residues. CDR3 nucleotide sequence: TGTGCCAGCAGTTTATCACCCGGGGAGACCCAGTACTTC. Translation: CASSLSPGETQYF.

CDR3 residues: CASSFSLLNTEAFF. The CDR3 nucleotides are TGTGCCAGCAGCTTCAGTTTGCTGAACACTGAAGCTTTCTTT. The chain carries TRBV7-9 and TRBJ1-1; D ambiguous. Germline CDR1 is SEHNR and CDR2 is FQNEAQ (reference sequence). The CDR3 is 14 amino acids. V dropped 3 bases and J dropped 0 bases, with 8 bases sitting between them.